One sample yielded the 2 T cell receptor beta chains listed below, sequenced in a study of T cells after yellow fever vaccination. TCRdb recomputed calls from the 5' RACE reads with MiXCR, one row per CDR3 protein. The sample includes hundreds of thousands of distinct CDR3 sequences, more than 9% of them seen just once. The source was PBMCs, collected on the day of the yellow fever booster vaccination. These receptors came from a man younger than 45 who received the YFV17D yellow fever vaccine.

This clonotype turned up a few times. The gene calls are TRBV7-2 and TRBJ1-6; D gene ambiguous. With 2 bases removed from V and 0 bases from J, the gap between germline ends came to 11 bases. CDR1 and CDR2 from the germline V gene are SGHTA and FQGNSA. This CDR3 is built from 17 residues. The CDR3 DNA is TGTGCCAGCAGCTTACTAATGGGAGGCTCCTATAATTCACCCCTCCACTTT. It is translated as CASSLLMGGSYNSPLHF.

The rearrangement joins TRBV7-2 to TRBJ2-2; 9 nucleotides line up with TRBD1. Germline CDR1 and CDR2: SGHTA and FQGNSA. V was pared by 2 bases and J by 12 bases, with 4 bases of the junction left unmatched. The CDR3 contains 13 residues. The CDR3 coding sequence is TGTGCCAGCAGCTTACAAGGGACAGGGAAGCTGTTTTTT. This codes for CASSLQGTGKLFF.